One and the same sample provided the 8 T cell receptor beta chains below, sequenced in a study of OX40 agonist ivuxolimab in advanced cancers. Here immunoSEQ multiplex PCR was the method, and the copy in TCRdb shows in-frame clones only, minus some. The top ten clones hold 4% of a sample with about 62,000 clones, 85% of them seen once. This sample comprised CD4+ or CD8+ T cells sorted from blood, obtained in a trial of the OX40 agonist ivuxolimab. The receptors originated from an adult with an advanced solid tumor such as melanoma, head and neck, liver or kidney cancer.

The rearrangement links TRBV6-4 to TRBJ2-5, with D tentatively TRBD2 (5 bases). Germline CDR1 reads MRHNA; CDR2 reads SNTAGT. The ends were cut back, 6 bases at V and 2 bases at J, with 10 bases in the middle. This CDR3 has 13 residues. Here the CDR3 DNA reads TGTGCCAGCAGCCGTAGCGTTCAAGAGACCCAGTACTTC. It translates to CASSRSVQETQYF.

The rearrangement joins TRBV28 to TRBJ1-5, with a weak D call TRBD1 (5 bases). V was trimmed by 6 bases and J by 6 bases, leaving 12 bases between them. The CDR3 covers 13 residues. The germline gives CDR1 MDHEN, CDR2 SYDVKM. CDR3 sequence: CASSFQGGQPQHF. In nucleotides, the CDR3 is TGTGCCAGCAGCTTTCAGGGCGGTCAGCCCCAGCATTTT.

This clone has a single count. The chain recombines TRBV2 with TRBJ2-2, with D possibly TRBD2 on 7 matching bases. Per germline, CDR1 SNHLY and CDR2 FYNNEI. V was clipped by 1 base and J by 7 bases, with 13 bases between them. The CDR3 spans 15 residues. The CDR3 spells CASSEVRGANGELFF. CDR3 DNA: TGTGCCAGCAGTGAAGTCCGGGGGGCGAACGGGGAGCTGTTTTTT.

The CDR3 nucleotides are TGCGCCAGCACCCCCGGAACAACTAATGAAAAACTGTTTTTT. Translation: CASTPGTTNEKLFF. The V gene is TRBV5-1, the J gene TRBJ1-4; the D is unclear. The length of the CDR3 is 14 residues. Germline V gene lookup returns CDR1 SGHRS and CDR2 YFSETQ. V was clipped by 6 bases and J by 0 bases, with 9 bases between them.

V gene TRBV18 combines with J gene TRBJ2-1, with 10 bases fitting TRBD2. The CDR3 loop spans 15 amino acids. V shed 3 bases and J 9 bases; nucleotides not matched to a gene: 8. CDR1 and CDR2 (germline): KGHSH, LQKENI. CDR3 nucleotides: TGTGCCAGCTCACCGGGTGCTAGCGGGAGTAGTGAGCAGTTCTTC. Its translation is CASSPGASGSSEQFF.

The rearrangement uses TRBV5-1 and TRBJ2-3, with D possibly matching TRBD1 (6 bases). V was trimmed by 5 bases and J by 0 bases, leaving 10 bases between them. CDR3 length equals 14 residues. CDR1 and CDR2 (germline): SGHRS, YFSETQ. The CDR3 reads CASSSGVSTDTQYF. The CDR3 DNA follows: TGCGCCAGCAGTTCAGGGGTTAGCACAGATACGCAGTATTTT.

This clone was found once. The J gene is TRBJ1-5, the V gene TRBV27, with TRBD1 matching over 8 bases. The CDR3 is 15 amino acids. J was trimmed by 6 bases and V by 2 bases; bases with no gene match: 6. Per the germline V gene, CDR1 is MNHEY and CDR2 is SMNVEV (reference sequence). The CDR3 sequence is CASSLGQGGGQPQHF. The CDR3 DNA sequence: TGTGCCAGCAGTTTAGGACAGGGTGGGGGTCAGCCCCAGCATTTT.

This clone was seen only a few times. The chain combines TRBV7-2 with TRBJ2-7, with D perhaps TRBD1 (5 bases). The germline V gene encodes CDR1 SGHTA and CDR2 FQGNSA. The CDR3 has 14 residues. The V end lost 6 bases, the J end lost 3 bases, and 15 bases lay between the germline ends. The CDR3: CASSNRISLYEQYF. For the CDR3, the DNA is TGTGCCAGCAGTAACAGGATCAGCCTCTACGAGCAGTACTTC. The full variable domain, with the rest looked up from reference TRBV7-2 and TRBJ2-7, is GAGVSQSPSNKVTEKGKDVELRCDPISGHTALYWYRQSLGQGLEFLIYFQGNSAPDKSGLPSDRFSAERTGGSVSTLTIQRTQQEDSAVYLCASSNRISLYEQYFGPGTRLTVT.